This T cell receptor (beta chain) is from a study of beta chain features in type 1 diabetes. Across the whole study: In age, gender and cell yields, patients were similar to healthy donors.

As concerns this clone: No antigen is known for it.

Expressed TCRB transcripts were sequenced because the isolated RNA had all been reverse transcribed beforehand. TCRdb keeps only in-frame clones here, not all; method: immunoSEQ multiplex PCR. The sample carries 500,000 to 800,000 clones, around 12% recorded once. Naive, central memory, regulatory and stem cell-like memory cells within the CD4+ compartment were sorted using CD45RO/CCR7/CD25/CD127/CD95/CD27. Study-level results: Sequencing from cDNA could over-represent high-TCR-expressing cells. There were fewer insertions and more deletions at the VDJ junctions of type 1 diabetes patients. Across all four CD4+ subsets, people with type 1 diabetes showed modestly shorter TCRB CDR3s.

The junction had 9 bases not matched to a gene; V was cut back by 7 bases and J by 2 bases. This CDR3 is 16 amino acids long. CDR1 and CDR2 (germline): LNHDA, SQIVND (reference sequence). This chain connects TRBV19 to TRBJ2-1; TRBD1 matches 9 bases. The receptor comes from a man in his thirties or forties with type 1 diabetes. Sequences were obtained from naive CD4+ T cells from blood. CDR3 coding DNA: TGTGCCAGTACCTTAAGGGGGGACAGGGCCTACAATGAGCAGTTCTTC. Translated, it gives CASTLRGDRAYNEQFF. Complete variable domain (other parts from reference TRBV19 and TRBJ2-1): DGGITQSPKYLFRKEGQNVTLSCEQNLNHDAMYWYRQDPGQGLRLIYYSQIVNDFQKGDIAEGYSVSREKKESFPLTVTSAQKNPTAFYLCASTLRGDRAYNEQFFGPGTRLTVL.